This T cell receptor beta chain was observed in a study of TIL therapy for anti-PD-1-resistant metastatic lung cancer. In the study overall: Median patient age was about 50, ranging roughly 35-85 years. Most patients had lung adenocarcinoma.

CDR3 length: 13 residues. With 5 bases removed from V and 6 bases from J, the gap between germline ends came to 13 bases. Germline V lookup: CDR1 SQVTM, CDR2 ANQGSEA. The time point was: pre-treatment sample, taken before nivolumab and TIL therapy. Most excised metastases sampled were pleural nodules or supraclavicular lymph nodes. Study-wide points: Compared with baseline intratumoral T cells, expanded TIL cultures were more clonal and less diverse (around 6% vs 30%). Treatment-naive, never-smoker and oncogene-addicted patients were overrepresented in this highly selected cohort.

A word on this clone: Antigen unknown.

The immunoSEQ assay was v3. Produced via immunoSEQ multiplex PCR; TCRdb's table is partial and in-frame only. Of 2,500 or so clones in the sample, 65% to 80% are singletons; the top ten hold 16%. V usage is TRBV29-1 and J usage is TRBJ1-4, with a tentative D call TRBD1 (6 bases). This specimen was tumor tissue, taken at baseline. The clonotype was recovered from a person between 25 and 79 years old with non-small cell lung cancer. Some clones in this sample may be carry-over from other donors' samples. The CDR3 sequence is CSVIPGTHEKLFF. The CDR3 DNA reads TGCAGCGTTATACCCGGGACACATGAAAAACTGTTTTTT.